One and the same sample provided the 12 T cell receptor beta chains below, sequenced in a study of T cells after yellow fever vaccination. One entry per CDR3 protein, called by TCRdb with MiXCR from the 5' RACE reads. The table lists 620,000 or so distinct CDR3 sequences, roughly a sixth of them singletons. The sample was PBMCs, taken 5 days after the first yellow fever vaccination. These TCRs come from a man aged 18-30 years who received the YFV17D yellow fever vaccine.

The gene calls are TRBV20-1 and TRBJ1-1; 9 nucleotides agree with TRBD1. Unmatched junction bases numbered 10, after V lost 5 bases and J lost 0 bases. CDR3 length: 16 residues. The germline V gene has CDR1 DFQATT and CDR2 SNEGSKA (reference sequence). CDR3 sequence: CSAEDRGMYMNTEAFF. As DNA, the CDR3 is TGCAGTGCTGAAGACAGGGGGATGTACATGAACACTGAAGCTTTCTTT.

This clonotype has only a few counts. The rearrangement joins TRBV20-1 to TRBJ1-4; D may be TRBD1 (6 bases). This CDR3 comprises 14 residues. V shed 1 base and J shed 7 bases, with 13 bases lying between them. Germline values: CDR1 DFQATT, CDR2 SNEGSKA (reference sequence). The CDR3 bases are TGCAGTGCTAGAGTAGGGGGGTTCACTGAAAAACTGTTTTTT. Protein: CSARVGGFTEKLFF.

The table lists this clonotype with a few counts. The gene calls are TRBV11-1 and TRBJ2-3, with 8 bases matching TRBD2. The CDR3 contains 18 residues. Germline V gene lookup returns CDR1 SGHAT and CDR2 FQDESV (reference sequence). The J segment lost 2 bases and the V segment lost 2 bases, leaving 12 bases of the junction unmatched. The CDR3 nucleotides are TGTGCCAGCAGCTTATTCCAGTTCGCGGGGGGCCTCACAGATACGCAGTATTTT. Translation gives CASSLFQFAGGLTDTQYF.

This clonotype was recorded many times. CDR3 protein: CASSLITTGEQYF. CDR3 bases: TGTGCCAGCAGCTTAATCACAACGGGCGAGCAGTACTTC. The rearrangement links TRBV7-6 to TRBJ2-7; D gene unclear. V lost 2 bases and J 6 bases, leaving 11 bases between the germline ends. The CDR3 has 13 residues. Germline values: CDR1 SGHVS, CDR2 FNYEAQ.

Only a few counts were recorded for this clonotype. The chain has TRBV11-2 and TRBJ2-5; D unresolved. V was clipped by 5 bases and J by 0 bases, with 10 bases between them. Germline CDR1 reads SGHAT; CDR2 reads FQNNGV. The CDR3 spans 14 residues. The CDR3, as DNA: TGTGCCAGCAGCCGTAAGGGCTACCAAGAGACCCAGTACTTC. It is translated as CASSRKGYQETQYF. Combining the CDR3 with reference TRBV11-2 and TRBJ2-5 gives the whole variable domain EAGVAQSPRYKIIEKRQSVAFWCNPISGHATLYWYQQILGQGPKLLIQFQNNGVVDDSQLPKDRFSAERLKGVDSTLKIQPAKLEDSAVYLCASSRKGYQETQYFGPGTRLLVL.

This clonotype has only a few counts. The gene calls are TRBV7-9 and TRBJ1-5; a weak D match, TRBD1 (5 bases). Germline-derived CDR1 and CDR2 are SEHNR and FQNEAQ (reference sequence). The CDR3 contains 15 residues. V was shortened by 1 base and J by 1 base, with 8 bases between the two germline ends. The CDR3 sequence is CASSLVGVSNQPQHF. In nucleotides, the CDR3 is TGTGCCAGCAGCTTAGTAGGGGTCAGCAATCAGCCCCAGCATTTT. The full variable domain, rest sourced from reference TRBV7-9 and TRBJ1-5, is DTGVSQNPRHKITKRGQNVTFRCDPISEHNRLYWYRQTLGQGPEFLTYFQNEAQLEKSRLLSDRFSAERPKGSFSTLEIQRTEQGDSAMYLCASSLVGVSNQPQHFGDGTRLSIL.

This clonotype was seen only a few times. V usage is TRBV7-6 and J usage is TRBJ2-7, with 10 bases matching TRBD1. The V segment lost 4 bases and the J segment 5 bases; nucleotides outside the gene matches: 11. The length of the CDR3 is 16 residues. The germline CDR1 and CDR2 sequences are SGHVS and FNYEAQ. For the CDR3, the DNA is TGTGCCAGCAGCTCATCAGCCGGGACAGGGGTGGACGAGCAGTACTTC. The encoded protein is CASSSSAGTGVDEQYF.

This clonotype was counted only a few times. This chain links TRBV5-1 with TRBJ2-3; 10 bases agree with TRBD1. CDR3 size: 15 residues. With 5 bases clipped from V and 4 bases from J, the junction kept 7 bases outside the gene matches. Germline V gives CDR1 SGHRS, CDR2 YFSETQ. CDR3: CASRRAGQGSDTQYF. The CDR3 bases are TGCGCCAGCAGGCGGGCGGGACAGGGGTCAGATACGCAGTATTTT.

V is TRBV19 and J is TRBJ1-6, with D unclear. V was trimmed by 4 bases and J by 9 bases, leaving 7 bases between them. This CDR3 has 12 residues. The germline V gene has CDR1 LNHDA and CDR2 SQIVND (reference sequence). For the CDR3, the DNA is TGTGCCAGTAGTACTAGGAGTTCACCCCTCCACTTT. As protein: CASSTRSSPLHF.

The chain combines TRBV19 with TRBJ2-2; possibly TRBD2 for D (5 bases). Trimming pared 7 bases from V and 4 bases from J, leaving 16 bases between. Germline V gene data show CDR1 as LNHDA and CDR2 as SQIVND (reference sequence). The CDR3 covers 15 residues. The CDR3 region has the DNA TGTGCCAGTAACCTTGGACTGGGCGGCACCGGGGAGCTGTTTTTT. Its protein is CASNLGLGGTGELFF.

A few counts support this clonotype. The V gene is TRBV7-2, the J gene TRBJ2-7, with D possibly being TRBD1 (6 bases). The V end lost 4 bases, the J end lost 6 bases, and 16 bases lay between the germline ends. The CDR3 runs 14 residues. In germline, CDR1 is SGHTA, CDR2 FQGNSA. CDR3 bases: TGTGCCAGCAGCTCTTTACAGGGTGTAGGCGAGCAGTACGTC. Residues: CASSSLQGVGEQYV.

In its sample, this clonotype was seen a few times. The CDR3 region is CASSPSVGTAEAFF. The CDR3 DNA sequence: TGTGCCAGCTCACCAAGCGTAGGGACGGCTGAAGCTTTCTTT. The gene calls are TRBV18 and TRBJ1-1; weak D call: TRBD1 (5 bases). This CDR3 is built from 14 residues. Per the germline V gene, CDR1 is KGHSH and CDR2 is LQKENI. Trimming took off 2 bases at V and 6 bases at J, with 13 bases between the two ends.